Sequencing of this TCR beta chain was carried out in a study of shared clonotypes between healthy human individuals. At the level of the study: Those who served as donors were a couple of women and a few men between the ages of 18 and 49.

Germline V gene sequence: CDR1 SGHRS, CDR2 YFSETQ. CDR3 length: 12 residues. V lost 4 bases and J lost 10; bases outside the gene matches: 2. Whole-study findings and limits: A small donor pool kept down the genetic and exposure-history diversity that was represented.

The material for each subset, its genomic DNA, was split evenly across several immunoSEQ plates. Libraries were prepared by immunoSEQ multiplex PCR; TCRdb keeps only in-frame clonotypes and omits some of them. This sample has around 530,000 clones, with around 78% found just once. Comment on this clone: What it binds is unknown.

The receptor comes from a middle-aged woman in good health. Some clones in this sample may be carry-over from other donors' samples. The genes are TRBV5-1 and TRBJ1-6, with TRBD1 identical over 7 bases. The sequencing sample was made of PBMCs. As DNA, the CDR3 is TGCGCCAGCAGCACAGGGGACTCACCCCTCCACTTT. This sequence encodes CASSTGDSPLHF.